Shown below are 27 T cell receptor beta chains from a single sample sequenced in a study of shared clonotypes between healthy human individuals. CD45RO-negative, CCR7-positively selected cells formed the naive CD8 fraction, excluding terminally differentiated effector memory CD45RA+ cells. TCRdb keeps only in-frame clones here, not all; method: immunoSEQ multiplex PCR. The sample records almost 700,000 clones, around 90% being singletons. The specimen sequenced was naive CD8+ T cells sorted from blood. Every receptor here comes from a man in his thirties or forties in good health.

The genes are TRBV7-7 and TRBJ2-1, with 8 bases lining up with TRBD2. The V and J ends lost 11 bases and 0 bases, in that order; junction bases with no gene match: 3. The germline V gene has CDR1 SSHAT and CDR2 FNYEAQ (reference sequence). The CDR3 covers 13 residues. Written as DNA, the CDR3 is TGTGCCGTAAGCGGGAGCTCCTACAATGAGCAGTTCTTC. Amino acid sequence: CAVSGSSYNEQFF.

This sequence joins TRBV11-2 and TRBJ2-7; maybe TRBD1 (5 bases). V shed 4 bases and J shed 7 bases, with 20 bases lying between them. CDR1 is SGHAT, CDR2 FQNNGV, per germline. This CDR3 has 15 amino acids. CDR3 nucleotide sequence: TGTGCCAGCAGCTCCTTGTCGGGCAGGGCGTGGGAGCAGTACTTC. Encoded protein: CASSSLSGRAWEQYF.

The rearrangement links TRBV11-2 to TRBJ2-1; 9 positions match TRBD1. Germline values: CDR1 SGHAT, CDR2 FQNNGV. The CDR3 has 16 residues. J lost 9 bases, V lost 5 bases, and 14 bases had no gene match. The CDR3 sequence: CASSPEVGDRVGEQFF. In DNA, the CDR3 is TGTGCCAGCAGCCCTGAGGTCGGGGACAGGGTGGGTGAGCAGTTCTTC.

This clone is a singleton in its sample. The chain combines TRBV6-1 with TRBJ1-5; the D gene is possibly TRBD1 (6 bases). The CDR3 loop spans 16 amino acids. V was clipped by 4 bases and J by 0 bases, with 13 bases between them. Per germline, CDR1 MNHNS and CDR2 SASEGT. The CDR3: CASSAGTPTSNQPQHF. In DNA, the CDR3 is TGTGCCAGCAGTGCTGGGACACCTACTAGCAATCAGCCCCAGCATTTT.

The V gene is TRBV10-2, the J gene TRBJ2-7, with a possible D match to TRBD1 (6 bases). The CDR3 loop spans 15 amino acids. Trimming pared 3 bases from V and 1 base from J, leaving 13 bases between. Germline CDR1 and CDR2: WSHSY and SAAADI. The CDR3 protein is CASSDPGQGSYEQYF. CDR3 nucleotide sequence: TGCGCCAGCAGTGACCCGGGACAAGGTTCCTACGAGCAGTACTTC.

The rearrangement uses TRBV7-6 and TRBJ2-3, with D tentatively TRBD1 (6 bases). Germline-derived CDR1 and CDR2 are SGHVS and FNYEAQ. The CDR3 is 14 residues long. V lost 3 bases to trimming and J lost 6 bases, with 13 bases between them. This CDR3 is CASSFTGIRDTQYF. In DNA form, the CDR3 reads TGTGCCAGCAGCTTTACAGGGATTAGGGATACGCAGTATTTT.

This chain uses TRBV19 with TRBJ2-7, with 8 bases matching TRBD2. V lost 6 bases and J lost 3; bases outside the gene matches: 7. This CDR3 region has 14 residues. The V gene's germline CDR1 is LNHDA and CDR2 SQIVND (reference sequence). The CDR3 loop is CASRGTSHHYEQYF. In DNA, the CDR3 is TGTGCCAGTAGAGGGACTAGTCACCACTACGAGCAGTACTTC. Looking up the rest from reference TRBV19 and TRBJ2-7 gives the full variable domain: DGGITQSPKYLFRKEGQNVTLSCEQNLNHDAMYWYRQDPGQGLRLIYYSQIVNDFQKGDIAEGYSVSREKKESFPLTVTSAQKNPTAFYLCASRGTSHHYEQYFGPGTRLTVT.

About this clone itself: This sample also contains other DNA sequences that code for the same CDR3. The chain uses TRBV18 and TRBJ2-7; 8 nucleotides match TRBD1. The CDR3 totals 14 residues. From germline, CDR1 is KGHSH and CDR2 LQKENI. The trim removed 2 bases at V and 1 base at J, leaving 1 base unmatched. The CDR3 DNA reads as TGTGCCAGCTCACCAGGACAGGGATCCTACGAGCAGTACTTC. Protein product: CASSPGQGSYEQYF.

V usage is TRBV5-4 and J usage is TRBJ2-2; possibly TRBD2 for D (6 bases). V dropped 4 bases and J dropped 1 base, with 17 bases sitting between them. The CDR3 consists of 17 residues. The germline V gene has CDR1 SGHNT and CDR2 YYREEE (reference sequence). The CDR3 nucleotides are TGTGCCAGCAGCCCGCATTCTCCGGGGGTGAACACCGGGGAGCTGTTTTTT. It translates to CASSPHSPGVNTGELFF.

This clone showed up just once. The chain combines TRBV10-3 with TRBJ2-7; D uncertain. Trimming removed 0 bases at V and 0 bases at J, with 15 bases between. The CDR3 spans 17 residues. CDR1 and CDR2 (germline): ENHRY, SYGVKD. The CDR3 DNA reads as TGTGCCATCAGTGAGTCTGACGGGCAGTATGTCTCCTACGAGCAGTACTTC. The encoded protein is CAISESDGQYVSYEQYF.

The chain links TRBV19 to TRBJ2-1; a possible D gene is TRBD2 (6 bases). V gave up 1 base and J gave up 9 bases, with 16 bases separating them. The CDR3 covers 15 residues. Germline CDR1 is LNHDA and CDR2 is SQIVND (reference sequence). The DNA for the CDR3 is TGTGCCAGTAGTATAGGGGTTATGGGGGGTCGTGAGCAGTTCTTC. As protein: CASSIGVMGGREQFF.

The chain has TRBV11-2 and TRBJ2-3; D not resolved. Per the germline V gene, CDR1 is SGHAT and CDR2 is FQNNGV. The CDR3 extends over 16 amino acids. V was pared by 2 bases and J by 0 bases, with 12 bases between. The chain's CDR3 is CASSLPRDASTDTQYF. The CDR3 region has the DNA TGTGCCAGCAGCTTACCCAGAGACGCTAGCACAGATACGCAGTATTTT.

The V call is TRBV4-1, the J call TRBJ1-1; no firm D call. The V end was cut by 3 bases, the J end by 2 bases, with 4 bases between. This CDR3 is built from 12 residues. Looked up from germline, CDR1 is MGHRA and CDR2 is YSYEKL. The CDR3 reads CASSQTNTEAFF. In nucleotides, the CDR3 is TGCGCCAGCAGCCAGACCAACACTGAAGCTTTCTTT.

This chain uses TRBV2 with TRBJ2-7; 10 bases map to TRBD1. Germline CDR1 SNHLY, CDR2 FYNNEI. The CDR3 spans 13 residues. Trimming cost V 10 bases and J 1 base; bases outside gene matches: 4. Here the CDR3 reads CAIGTGESYEQYF. As DNA, the CDR3 is TGTGCCATCGGGACAGGGGAGTCCTACGAGCAGTACTTC.

The chain uses TRBV4-1 and TRBJ2-7; D is ambiguous. The germline V and J ends were trimmed by 0 bases and 3 bases, with 9 bases remaining between them. The germline CDR1 and CDR2 sequences are MGHRA and YSYEKL. The CDR3 loop spans 14 amino acids. In nucleotides, the CDR3 is TGCGCCAGCAGCCAAGAAGGCCAGTTCTACGAGCAGTACTTC. Amino acid sequence: CASSQEGQFYEQYF.

The chain couples TRBV5-1 to TRBJ1-1; tentative D call: TRBD1 (5 bases). Germline assignment: CDR1 SGHRS and CDR2 YFSETQ. Between the trimmed V and J ends, which lost 2 bases and 3 bases, there was a span of 11 bases. The CDR3 has 14 amino acids. CDR3 loop: CASSLRGDDTEAFF. CDR3 in DNA: TGCGCCAGCAGCTTACGGGGGGACGACACTGAAGCTTTCTTT.

V usage is TRBV29-1 and J usage is TRBJ2-5; possibly TRBD2 for D (6 bases). Trimming removed 4 bases at V and 1 base at J, with 13 bases between. The CDR3 runs to 14 residues. Germline V gene sequence: CDR1 SQVTM, CDR2 ANQGSEA. CDR3 protein: CSVVLAVLQETQYF. The DNA for the CDR3 is TGCAGCGTTGTGTTAGCGGTCCTCCAAGAGACCCAGTACTTC.

The chain uses TRBV7-9 and TRBJ2-7; D may be TRBD1 (6 bases). Germline CDR1 is SEHNR and CDR2 is FQNEAQ (reference sequence). The V gene lost 5 bases and the J gene lost 7 bases, with 18 bases spanning the gap. The CDR3 is 14 amino acids. CDR3 in amino acids: CASSPPGADVEQYF. CDR3 nucleotide sequence: TGTGCCAGCAGCCCACCAGGGGCGGATGTAGAGCAGTACTTC.

CDR3 DNA: TGTGCCATCAGTGAGTCGGGCGGACCTAACTATGGCTACACCTTC. It codes for CAISESGGPNYGYTF. The chain links TRBV10-3 to TRBJ1-2; no reliable D call. Trimming stripped 0 bases from V and 0 bases from J, with 8 bases between. The CDR3 length is 15 residues. CDR1 is ENHRY and CDR2 is SYGVKD in the germline V gene.

This chain links TRBV12-5 with TRBJ2-1; 12 bases map to TRBD2. J lost 5 bases, V lost 3 bases, and 8 bases had no gene match. Germline CDR1 LGHNT, CDR2 FRNRAP. The CDR3 consists of 17 residues. The CDR3 loop is CASGFHGLAGTNNEQFF. CDR3 DNA: TGTGCTAGTGGTTTTCACGGACTAGCGGGAACAAACAATGAGCAGTTCTTC.

The V and J genes are TRBV18 and TRBJ2-1; TRBD2 aligns across 14 bases. Unmatched junction bases numbered 6, after V lost 6 bases and J lost 5 bases. The CDR3 length is 16 residues. Germline V gene sequence: CDR1 KGHSH, CDR2 LQKENI. CDR3 sequence reads: CASSEGTSGRHNEQFF. CDR3 in DNA: TGTGCCAGCTCGGAAGGGACTAGCGGGAGACACAATGAGCAGTTCTTC. The full variable domain, its missing parts supplied by reference TRBV18 and TRBJ2-1, is NAGVMQNPRHLVRRRGQEARLRCSPMKGHSHVYWYRQLPEEGLKFMVYLQKENIIDESGMPKERFSAEFPKEGPSILRIQQVVRGDSAAYFCASSEGTSGRHNEQFFGPGTRLTVL.

The CDR3 DNA reads as TGTGCCAGCAGCTTAAAACCTAGCACAGATACGCAGTATTTT. Its protein product is CASSLKPSTDTQYF. The rearrangement uses TRBV11-2 and TRBJ2-3; D remains unclear. CDR3 size: 14 residues. Germline assignment: CDR1 SGHAT and CDR2 FQNNGV. Trimming took 2 bases from V and 0 from J, leaving 6 bases between them.

The chain links TRBV10-1 to TRBJ2-1; D is uncertain. From germline, CDR1 is WNHNN and CDR2 SYGVQD (reference sequence). This CDR3 contains 15 residues. Trimming removed 4 bases at V and 0 bases at J, with 10 bases between. This CDR3 is CASSAGPSSYNEQFF. The DNA for the CDR3 is TGCGCCAGCAGTGCTGGCCCTAGCTCCTACAATGAGCAGTTCTTC.

The gene calls are TRBV6-5 and TRBJ1-1; D unresolved. Germline V gene sequence: CDR1 MNHEY, CDR2 SVGAGI. CDR3 length equals 12 residues. The V and J ends lost 0 bases and 7 bases respectively, with 6 bases between them. The CDR3 region has the DNA TGTGCCAGCAGTTACTCAGGGATTGAAGCTTTCTTT. Translation: CASSYSGIEAFF.

The rearrangement links TRBV7-9 to TRBJ2-7, with TRBD1 as a possible D gene (6 bases). Germline CDR1 is SEHNR and CDR2 is FQNEAQ (reference sequence). The CDR3 extends over 15 amino acids. V was cut by 3 bases and J by 6 bases, with 18 bases left in between. CDR3 bases: TGTGCCAGCAGCTTCCGGCAGGGGCGGTATACCGAGCAGTACTTC. It specifies CASSFRQGRYTEQYF.

V usage is TRBV7-8 and J usage is TRBJ2-7, with 10 bases that match TRBD2. The CDR3 extends over 14 amino acids. Germline assignment: CDR1 SGHVS and CDR2 FQNEAQ. V lost 10 bases and J lost 2; bases outside the gene matches: 8. The CDR3 loop reads CAIELAGPTYEQYF. For the CDR3, the DNA is TGTGCCATCGAACTAGCGGGGCCGACCTACGAGCAGTACTTC.

This clone was detected only once. V usage is TRBV9 and J usage is TRBJ1-4; D unclear. This CDR3 is built from 13 residues. The V end lost 3 bases, the J end lost 9 bases, and 12 bases lay between the germline ends. Germline CDR1 SGDLS, CDR2 YYNGEE. For the CDR3, the DNA is TGTGCCAGCAGCGGCCGACTTGAGAAAAAACTGTTTTTT. It translates to CASSGRLEKKLFF.